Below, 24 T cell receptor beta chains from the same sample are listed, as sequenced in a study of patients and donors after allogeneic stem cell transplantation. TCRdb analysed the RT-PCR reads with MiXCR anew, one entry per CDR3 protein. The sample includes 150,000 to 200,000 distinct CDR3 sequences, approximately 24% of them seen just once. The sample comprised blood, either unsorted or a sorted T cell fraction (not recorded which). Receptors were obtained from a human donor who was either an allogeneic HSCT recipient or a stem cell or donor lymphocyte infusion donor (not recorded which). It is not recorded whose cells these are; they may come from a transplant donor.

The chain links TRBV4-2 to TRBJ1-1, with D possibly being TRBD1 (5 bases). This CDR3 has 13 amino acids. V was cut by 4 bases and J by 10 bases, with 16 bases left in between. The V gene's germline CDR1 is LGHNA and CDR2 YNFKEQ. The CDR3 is CASSPIGGGGAFF. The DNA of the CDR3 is TGTGCCAGCAGCCCAATCGGGGGTGGGGGAGCTTTCTTT.

CDR3 in DNA: TGCGCCAGCAGAAACAGGGGGAAGAACACTGAAGCTTTCTTT. Encoded protein: CASRNRGKNTEAFF. The chain has TRBV5-1 and TRBJ1-1; 8 bases are a match to TRBD1. V gave up 5 bases and J gave up 1 base; unmatched junction bases: 4. The CDR3 is made up of 14 amino acids. From germline, CDR1 is SGHRS and CDR2 YFSETQ.

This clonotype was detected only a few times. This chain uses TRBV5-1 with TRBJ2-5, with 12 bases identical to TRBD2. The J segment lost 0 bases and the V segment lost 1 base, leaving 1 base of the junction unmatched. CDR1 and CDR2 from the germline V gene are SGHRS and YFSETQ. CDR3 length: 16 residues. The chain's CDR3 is CASSLTSGGNQETQYF. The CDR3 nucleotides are TGCGCCAGCAGCTTGACTAGCGGGGGGAACCAAGAGACCCAGTACTTC.

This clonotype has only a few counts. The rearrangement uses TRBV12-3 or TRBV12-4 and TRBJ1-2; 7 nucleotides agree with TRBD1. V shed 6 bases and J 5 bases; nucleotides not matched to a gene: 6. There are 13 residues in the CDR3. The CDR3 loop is CASSSVQGYGYTF. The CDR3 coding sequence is TGTGCCAGCAGCTCAGTACAGGGGTATGGCTACACCTTC.

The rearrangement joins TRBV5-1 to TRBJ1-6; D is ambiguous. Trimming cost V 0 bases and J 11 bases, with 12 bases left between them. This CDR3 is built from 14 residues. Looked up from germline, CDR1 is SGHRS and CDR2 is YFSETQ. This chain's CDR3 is CASSLDGNIAPLHF. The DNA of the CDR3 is TGCGCCAGCAGCTTGGACGGGAATATTGCACCCCTCCACTTT.

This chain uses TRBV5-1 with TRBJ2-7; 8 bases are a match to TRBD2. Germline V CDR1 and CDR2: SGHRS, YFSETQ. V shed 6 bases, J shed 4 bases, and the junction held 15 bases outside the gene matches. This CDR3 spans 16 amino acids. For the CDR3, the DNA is TGCGCCAGCATCGATAGACCGGGACTAGGAAGATACGAGCAGTACTTC. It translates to CASIDRPGLGRYEQYF.

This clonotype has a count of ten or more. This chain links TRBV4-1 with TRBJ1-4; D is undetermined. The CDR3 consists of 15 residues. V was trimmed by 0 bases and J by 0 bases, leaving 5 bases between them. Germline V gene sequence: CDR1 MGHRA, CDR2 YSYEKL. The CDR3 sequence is CASSQEYATNEKLFF. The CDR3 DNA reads TGCGCCAGCAGCCAAGAGTATGCAACTAATGAAAAACTGTTTTTT.

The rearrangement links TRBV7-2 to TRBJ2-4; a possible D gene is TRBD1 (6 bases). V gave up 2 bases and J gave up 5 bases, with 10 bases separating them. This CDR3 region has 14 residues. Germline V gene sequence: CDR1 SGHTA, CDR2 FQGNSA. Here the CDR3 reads CASSLRPGENIQYF. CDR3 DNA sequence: TGTGCCAGCAGCTTAAGGCCAGGGGAAAACATTCAGTACTTC.

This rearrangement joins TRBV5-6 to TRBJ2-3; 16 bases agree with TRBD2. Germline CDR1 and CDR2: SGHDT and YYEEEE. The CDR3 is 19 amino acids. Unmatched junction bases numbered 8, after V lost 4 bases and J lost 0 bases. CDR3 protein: CASSRPGTSGGASTDTQYF. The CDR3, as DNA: TGTGCCAGCAGCCGTCCCGGGACTAGCGGGGGGGCTAGCACAGATACGCAGTATTTT.

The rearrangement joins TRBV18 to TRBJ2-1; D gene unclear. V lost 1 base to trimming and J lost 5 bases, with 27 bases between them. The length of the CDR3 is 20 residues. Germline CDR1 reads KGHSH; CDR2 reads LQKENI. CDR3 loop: CASSPRVVIRSVAVNNEQFF. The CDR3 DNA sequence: TGTGCCAGCTCACCACGTGTCGTAATTCGTTCCGTGGCGGTGAACAATGAGCAGTTCTTC.

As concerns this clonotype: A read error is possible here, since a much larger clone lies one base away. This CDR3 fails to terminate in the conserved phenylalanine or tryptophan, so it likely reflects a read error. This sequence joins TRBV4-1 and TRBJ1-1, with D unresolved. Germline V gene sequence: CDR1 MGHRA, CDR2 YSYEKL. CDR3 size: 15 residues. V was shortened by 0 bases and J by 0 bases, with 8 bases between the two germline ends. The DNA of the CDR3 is TGCGCCAGCAGCCAAGAATCCAGCCTGAACACTGAAGCTTTCTTG. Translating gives CASSQESSLNTEAFL.

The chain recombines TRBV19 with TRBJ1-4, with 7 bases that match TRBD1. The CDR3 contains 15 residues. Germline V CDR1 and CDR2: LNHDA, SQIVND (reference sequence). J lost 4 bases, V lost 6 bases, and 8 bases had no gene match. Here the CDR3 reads CASSPRQGVNEKLFF. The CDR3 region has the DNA TGTGCCAGTAGCCCTCGTCAGGGGGTTAATGAAAAACTGTTTTTT.

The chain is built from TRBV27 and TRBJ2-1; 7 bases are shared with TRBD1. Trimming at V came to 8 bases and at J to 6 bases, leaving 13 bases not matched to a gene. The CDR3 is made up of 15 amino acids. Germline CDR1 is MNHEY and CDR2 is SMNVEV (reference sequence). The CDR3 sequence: CASLRPGQAPNEQFF. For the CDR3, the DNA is TGTGCCAGCCTTCGACCTGGACAGGCCCCCAATGAGCAGTTCTTC.

This chain's CDR3 is CASSVSGQGAHEQFF. The CDR3 DNA sequence: TGTGCCAGCAGCGTATCCGGACAGGGGGCCCATGAGCAGTTCTTC. The V gene is TRBV9, the J gene TRBJ2-1; TRBD1 aligns across 11 bases. The CDR3 contains 15 residues. Germline V gene sequence: CDR1 SGDLS, CDR2 YYNGEE. J gave up 8 bases and V 1 base, and 5 bases lay outside the gene matches.

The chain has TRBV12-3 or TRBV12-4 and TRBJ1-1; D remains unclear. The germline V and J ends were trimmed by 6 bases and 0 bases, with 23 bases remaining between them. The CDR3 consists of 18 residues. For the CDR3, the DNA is TGTGCCAGCAGCCTGTCGTTATGGCCGCCGAACATGAACACTGAAGCTTTCTTT. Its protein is CASSLSLWPPNMNTEAFF.

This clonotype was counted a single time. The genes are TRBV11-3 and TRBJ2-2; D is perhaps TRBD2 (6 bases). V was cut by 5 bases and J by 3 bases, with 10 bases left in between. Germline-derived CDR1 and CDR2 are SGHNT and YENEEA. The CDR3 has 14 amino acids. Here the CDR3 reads CASSPGGDTGELFF. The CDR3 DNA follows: TGTGCCAGCAGCCCTGGAGGGGACACCGGGGAGCTGTTTTTT.

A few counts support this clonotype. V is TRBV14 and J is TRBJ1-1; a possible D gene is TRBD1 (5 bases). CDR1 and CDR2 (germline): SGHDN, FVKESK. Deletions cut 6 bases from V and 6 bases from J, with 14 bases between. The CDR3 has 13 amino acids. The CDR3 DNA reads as TGTGCCAGCAGTTACAGACAGTTCGCTGAAGCTTTCTTT. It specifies CASSYRQFAEAFF.

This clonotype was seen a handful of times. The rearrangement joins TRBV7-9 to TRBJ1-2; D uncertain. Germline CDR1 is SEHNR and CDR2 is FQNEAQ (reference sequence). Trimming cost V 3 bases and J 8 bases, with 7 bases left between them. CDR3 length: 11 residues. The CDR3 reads CASSFVAGYTF. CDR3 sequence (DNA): TGTGCCAGCAGCTTTGTGGCGGGCTACACCTTC.

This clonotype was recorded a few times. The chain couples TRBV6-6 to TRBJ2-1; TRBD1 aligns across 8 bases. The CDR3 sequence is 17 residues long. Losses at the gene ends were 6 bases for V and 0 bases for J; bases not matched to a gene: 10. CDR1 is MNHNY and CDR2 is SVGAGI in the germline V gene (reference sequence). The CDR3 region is CASRWDRPLSSYNEQFF. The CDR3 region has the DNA TGTGCCAGCAGATGGGACAGGCCGTTGAGCTCCTACAATGAGCAGTTCTTC.

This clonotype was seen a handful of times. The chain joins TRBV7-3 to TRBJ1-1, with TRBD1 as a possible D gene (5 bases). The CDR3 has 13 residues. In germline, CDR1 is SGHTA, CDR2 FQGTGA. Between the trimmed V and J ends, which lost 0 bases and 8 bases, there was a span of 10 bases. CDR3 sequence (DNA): TGTGCCAGCAGCTTAACTCGCGGGGCCGAAGCTTTCTTT. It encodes CASSLTRGAEAFF.

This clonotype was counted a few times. The CDR3 loop reads CSVKGGAGQPQHF. Here the CDR3 DNA reads TGCAGTGTTAAAGGGGGGGCGGGTCAGCCCCAGCATTTT. The chain links TRBV20-1 to TRBJ1-5; perhaps TRBD1 as D (6 bases). The CDR3 is made up of 13 amino acids. The V gene lost 7 bases and the J gene lost 6 bases, with 16 bases spanning the gap. CDR1 is DFQATT and CDR2 is SNEGSKA in the germline V gene (reference sequence).

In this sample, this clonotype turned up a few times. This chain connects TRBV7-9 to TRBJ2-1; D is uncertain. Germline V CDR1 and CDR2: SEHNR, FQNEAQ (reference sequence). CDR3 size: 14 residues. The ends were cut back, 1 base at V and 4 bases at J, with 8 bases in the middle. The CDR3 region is CASSLEAKYNEQFF. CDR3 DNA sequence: TGTGCCAGCAGCTTAGAGGCTAAGTACAATGAGCAGTTCTTC.

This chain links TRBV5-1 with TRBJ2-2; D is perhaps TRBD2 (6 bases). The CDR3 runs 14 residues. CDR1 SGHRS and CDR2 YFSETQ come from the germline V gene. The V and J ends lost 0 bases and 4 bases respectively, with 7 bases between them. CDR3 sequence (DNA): TGCGCCAGCAGCTTGGAAGCGGGCACCGGGGAGCTGTTTTTT. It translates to CASSLEAGTGELFF.

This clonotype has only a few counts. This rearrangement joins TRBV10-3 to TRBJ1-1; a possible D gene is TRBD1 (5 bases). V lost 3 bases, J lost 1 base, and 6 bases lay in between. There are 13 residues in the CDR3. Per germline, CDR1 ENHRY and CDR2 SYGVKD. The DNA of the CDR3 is TGTGCCATCAGTGATAGGGGGAACACTGAAGCTTTCTTT. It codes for CAISDRGNTEAFF.